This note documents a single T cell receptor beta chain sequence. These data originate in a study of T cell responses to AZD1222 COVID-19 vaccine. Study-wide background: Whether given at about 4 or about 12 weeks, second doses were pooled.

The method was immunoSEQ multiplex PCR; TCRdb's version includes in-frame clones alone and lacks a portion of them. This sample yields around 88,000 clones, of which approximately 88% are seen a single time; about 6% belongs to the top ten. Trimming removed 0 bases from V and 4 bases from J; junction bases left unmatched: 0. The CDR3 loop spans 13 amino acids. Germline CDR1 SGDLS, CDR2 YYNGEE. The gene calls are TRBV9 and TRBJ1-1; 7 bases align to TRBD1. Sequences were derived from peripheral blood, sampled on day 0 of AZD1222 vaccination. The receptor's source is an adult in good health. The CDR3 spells CASSVGDSTEAFF. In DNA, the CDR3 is TGTGCCAGCAGCGTAGGGGACAGCACTGAAGCTTTCTTT. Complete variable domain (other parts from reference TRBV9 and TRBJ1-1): DSGVTQTPKHLITATGQRVTLRCSPRSGDLSVYWYQQSLDQGLQFLIQYYNGEERAKGNILERFSAQQFPDLHSELNLSSLELGDSALYFCASSVGDSTEAFFGQGTRLTVV.